The 29 T cell receptor beta chains below were found in one sample sequenced in a study of cytomegalovirus exposure and HLA in healthy donors. PCR involved 60 Vbeta and 13 Jbeta primers. Profiling relied on immunoSEQ multiplex PCR, and the TCRdb table lists in-frame clones only, not all of them. The repertoire holds 150,000 to 180,000 clones, with around 79% as singletons. The sample comprised PBMCs. All receptors come from a man younger than 40 in good health and CMV-seropositive.

The rearrangement joins TRBV30 to TRBJ2-2; D possibly corresponds to TRBD2 (5 bases). Trimming pared 0 bases from V and 4 bases from J, leaving 18 bases between. This CDR3 comprises 17 residues. Germline V gene sequence: CDR1 GTSNPN, CDR2 SVGIG (reference sequence). In DNA form, the CDR3 reads TGTGCCTGGAGTGTACTAGTGGGTCGGTCGAGCACCGGGGAGCTGTTTTTT. Protein sequence: CAWSVLVGRSSTGELFF.

The rearrangement links TRBV5-4 to TRBJ2-2; TRBD2 matches at 8 bases. V shed 9 bases, J shed 2 bases, and the junction held 3 bases outside the gene matches. The CDR3 loop spans 13 amino acids. The germline V gene has CDR1 SGHNT and CDR2 YYREEE (reference sequence). This CDR3 reads CATLAVNTGELFF. The DNA of the CDR3 is TGTGCCACACTAGCGGTTAACACCGGGGAGCTGTTTTTT.

The chain links TRBV7-3 to TRBJ2-2, with TRBD1 identical over 11 bases. CDR1 is SGHTA and CDR2 is FQGTGA in the germline V gene. J lost 4 bases, V lost 5 bases, and 6 bases had no gene match. The CDR3 runs to 16 residues. CDR3 DNA: TGTGCCAGCAGCCTGGTGGGGACAGGGGGCACCGGGGAGCTGTTTTTT. It translates to CASSLVGTGGTGELFF.

This clone was observed once. The chain couples TRBV29-1 to TRBJ2-3; TRBD2 matches at 12 bases. The J segment lost 0 bases and the V segment lost 1 base, leaving 2 bases of the junction unmatched. Germline V gene lookup returns CDR1 SQVTM and CDR2 ANQGSEA. The CDR3 is 16 amino acids. In DNA form, the CDR3 reads TGCAGCGTTGAAGTTGGGACTAGCGGGAGCACAGATACGCAGTATTTT. This translates into CSVEVGTSGSTDTQYF.

J is TRBJ1-2 and V is TRBV9; 7 bases match TRBD1. Looked up from germline, CDR1 is SGDLS and CDR2 is YYNGEE. Trimming removed 2 bases from V and 7 bases from J; junction bases left unmatched: 8. The CDR3 runs 14 residues. In DNA, the CDR3 is TGTGCCAGCAGCGTGGGGGACAGACCTTTTGGCTACACCTTC. Amino acid sequence: CASSVGDRPFGYTF.

V is TRBV20-1 and J is TRBJ1-4; 7 positions match TRBD1. Germline V gene sequence: CDR1 DFQATT, CDR2 SNEGSKA (reference sequence). The CDR3 is 11 amino acids. The J segment lost 8 bases and the V segment lost 5 bases, leaving 2 bases of the junction unmatched. The chain's CDR3 is CSARTGEKLFF. CDR3 nucleotide sequence: TGCAGTGCTCGGACAGGAGAAAAACTGTTTTTT.

V and J are TRBV18 and TRBJ1-2; D unresolved. There are 12 residues in the CDR3. Deletions cut 3 bases from V and 4 bases from J, with 6 bases between. Germline-derived CDR1 and CDR2 are KGHSH and LQKENI. Here the CDR3 DNA reads TGTGCCAGCTCACCCATCAGCTATGGCTACACCTTC. Its protein is CASSPISYGYTF.

The chain uses TRBV15 and TRBJ2-1; 10 nucleotides agree with TRBD2. Germline CDR1 LNHNV, CDR2 YYDKDF (reference sequence). V trimming: 1 base; J trimming: 4 bases; junction bases outside the gene matches: 4. This CDR3 comprises 16 residues. The CDR3 spells CATSRGAGGRYNEQFF. The CDR3 DNA reads as TGTGCCACCAGCAGAGGAGCGGGAGGGAGGTACAATGAGCAGTTCTTC.

In regard to this clone: The germline gene is not matched at one end of the junction; a read error may be the cause. This chain uses TRBV7-9 with TRBJ1-1, with 7 bases fitting TRBD1. The CDR3 runs to 12 residues. Per germline, CDR1 SEHNR and CDR2 FQNEAQ (reference sequence). CDR3 DNA sequence: TGTTCCAGCAGCTCTTTACAGGGGATAGCTTTCTTT. Protein product: CSSSSLQGIAFF.

The genes are TRBV19 and TRBJ1-2, with a weak D call TRBD1 (6 bases). Germline V gives CDR1 LNHDA, CDR2 SQIVND (reference sequence). The CDR3 is 17 residues long. The V gene lost 4 bases and the J gene lost 4 bases, with 22 bases spanning the gap. The CDR3 nucleotides read TGTGCCAGTAGTAAGGCTCGCCAGGGGAGAGGGCTCTATGGCTACACCTTC. Protein sequence: CASSKARQGRGLYGYTF. Drawing the rest from reference TRBV19 and TRBJ1-2, the complete variable domain is DGGITQSPKYLFRKEGQNVTLSCEQNLNHDAMYWYRQDPGQGLRLIYYSQIVNDFQKGDIAEGYSVSREKKESFPLTVTSAQKNPTAFYLCASSKARQGRGLYGYTFGSGTRLTVV.

The gene calls are TRBV5-4 and TRBJ2-2; D remains ambiguous. V gave up 2 bases and J gave up 5 bases, with 10 bases separating them. This CDR3 is built from 14 residues. Germline lookup yields CDR1 SGHNT and CDR2 YYREEE (reference sequence). The CDR3 DNA reads TGTGCCAGCAGCTTAACGGCAGGAACCGGGGAGCTGTTTTTT. This sequence encodes CASSLTAGTGELFF.

The chain carries TRBV5-8 and TRBJ2-4; perhaps TRBD1 as D (5 bases). The CDR3 runs 15 residues. Germline V gene sequence: CDR1 SGHTS, CDR2 YDEGEE. Trimming shortened V by 0 bases and J by 5 bases, and 12 bases separated the two germline ends. The CDR3 region has the DNA TGTGCCAGCAGCTTGGGGCAGGGATCCCAAAACATTCAGTACTTC. Amino acids: CASSLGQGSQNIQYF.

The chain has TRBV12-5 and TRBJ1-4; tentative D call: TRBD1 (6 bases). The CDR3 consists of 17 residues. The ends were cut back, 3 bases at V and 0 bases at J, with 14 bases in the middle. The V gene's germline CDR1 is LGHNT and CDR2 FRNRAP. CDR3 protein: CASGFLLGQATNEKLFF. The CDR3 region has the DNA TGTGCTAGTGGTTTCCTTCTGGGACAAGCAACTAATGAAAAACTGTTTTTT.

The V and J genes are TRBV7-9 and TRBJ1-1; D remains unclear. The V end lost 3 bases, the J end lost 1 base, and 6 bases lay between the germline ends. Germline CDR1 is SEHNR and CDR2 is FQNEAQ (reference sequence). CDR3 length: 13 residues. CDR3 nucleotide sequence: TGTGCCAGCAGCTTCAATCCGAACACTGAAGCTTTCTTT. Translation gives CASSFNPNTEAFF.

The genes are TRBV5-6 and TRBJ2-4; D possibly corresponds to TRBD1 (6 bases). This CDR3 is 14 amino acids long. The V and J ends lost 1 base and 8 bases respectively, with 13 bases between them. Per germline, CDR1 SGHDT and CDR2 YYEEEE. The CDR3 sequence is CASSLYGSGDIQYF. The CDR3 coding sequence is TGTGCCAGCAGCTTGTACGGTTCAGGGGACATTCAGTACTTC.

J is TRBJ2-5 and V is TRBV5-6, with D possibly TRBD2 on 6 matching bases. The CDR3 has 15 amino acids. V lost 4 bases to trimming and J lost 0 bases, with 13 bases between them. The germline CDR1 and CDR2 sequences are SGHDT and YYEEEE. The CDR3 loop reads CASSPRGLYQETQYF. CDR3 DNA: TGTGCCAGCAGCCCGCGGGGTTTGTACCAAGAGACCCAGTACTTC.

The chain joins TRBV9 to TRBJ1-2; TRBD1 aligns across 8 bases. The germline V gene has CDR1 SGDLS and CDR2 YYNGEE. The CDR3 has 14 residues. J was trimmed by 6 bases and V by 4 bases; bases with no gene match: 8. This CDR3 is CASSPRQGRDGYTF. The DNA for the CDR3 is TGTGCCAGCAGCCCCAGACAGGGGAGGGATGGCTACACCTTC.

CDR3 sequence: CAGRTSRDIQYF. The CDR3 coding sequence is TGTGCCGGGAGGACTAGCCGGGACATTCAGTACTTC. This chain links TRBV7-8 with TRBJ2-4, with 8 bases aligning to TRBD2. V dropped 11 bases and J dropped 8; count of bases not matched to a gene: 8. The V gene's germline CDR1 is SGHVS and CDR2 FQNEAQ. CDR3 length equals 12 residues.

This chain joins TRBV10-1 and TRBJ1-1, with D hard to call. From germline, CDR1 is WNHNN and CDR2 SYGVQD (reference sequence). This CDR3 is 14 amino acids long. Trimming shortened V by 5 bases and J by 2 bases, and 12 bases separated the two germline ends. For the CDR3, the DNA is TGCGCCAGCAGTCCGGTCCGGGGTAACACTGAAGCTTTCTTT. Its translation: CASSPVRGNTEAFF.

The V and J genes are TRBV7-2 and TRBJ2-5, with a weak D call TRBD2 (5 bases). V shed 5 bases and J shed 2 bases, with 9 bases lying between them. This CDR3 contains 13 residues. The germline V gene encodes CDR1 SGHTA and CDR2 FQGNSA. CDR3 sequence: CASSEEAQETQYF. The CDR3 nucleotides are TGTGCCAGCAGCGAGGAGGCTCAAGAGACCCAGTACTTC.

Here the CDR3 reads CASSSANIETQYF. CDR3 coding DNA: TGTGCCAGCAGTTCCGCTAATATAGAGACCCAGTACTTC. The V and J genes are TRBV6-5 and TRBJ2-5; no firm D call. V lost 4 bases to trimming and J lost 4 bases, with 10 bases between them. The CDR3 loop spans 13 amino acids. From germline, CDR1 is MNHEY and CDR2 SVGAGI.

The chain has TRBV5-1 and TRBJ2-3, with D hard to call. CDR1 and CDR2 (germline): SGHRS, YFSETQ. The CDR3 loop spans 16 amino acids. V was pared by 0 bases and J by 6 bases, with 17 bases between. CDR3 sequence: CASSLGSTNAPDTQYF. CDR3 sequence (DNA): TGCGCCAGCAGCTTGGGGAGCACAAATGCCCCCGATACGCAGTATTTT.

This clone was recorded once. The chain uses TRBV10-3 and TRBJ1-1, with D uncertain. CDR1 ENHRY and CDR2 SYGVKD come from the germline V gene. With 6 bases removed from V and 5 bases from J, the gap between germline ends came to 10 bases. This CDR3 has 12 amino acids. The CDR3 region is CAIRTPGTEAFF. The CDR3 DNA reads as TGTGCCATCAGGACCCCGGGGACTGAAGCTTTCTTT.

The chain employs TRBV19 and TRBJ1-1; 7 bases agree with TRBD1. This CDR3 is built from 13 residues. The germline V gene encodes CDR1 LNHDA and CDR2 SQIVND (reference sequence). V gave up 3 bases and J gave up 11 bases; unmatched junction bases: 9. This CDR3 is CASSIDRAPWAFF. CDR3 in DNA: TGTGCCAGTAGTATCGACAGGGCTCCATGGGCTTTCTTT.

CDR3 residues: CASEASRETQYF. Written as DNA, the CDR3 is TGTGCCTCCGAGGCATCCCGAGAGACCCAGTACTTC. This chain uses TRBV25-1 with TRBJ2-5, with D unresolved. Germline loops: CDR1 MGHDK, CDR2 SYGVNS. Deletions cut 11 bases from V and 4 bases from J, with 14 bases between. The CDR3 extends over 12 amino acids.

The rearrangement uses TRBV7-2 and TRBJ1-1, with D possibly being TRBD1 (5 bases). Between the trimmed V and J ends, which lost 5 bases and 1 base, there was a span of 8 bases. CDR3 length equals 13 residues. Germline V CDR1 and CDR2: SGHTA, FQGNSA. CDR3 in DNA: TGTGCCAGCAGCATACAGGCGAACACTGAAGCTTTCTTT. Its translation: CASSIQANTEAFF.

CDR3 bases: TGTGCCAGCAGCTTACCAGGGGTGGCTCCCCTCCACTTT. This translates into CASSLPGVAPLHF. This rearrangement joins TRBV11-1 to TRBJ1-6, with D perhaps TRBD1 (6 bases). Trimming removed 2 bases from V and 13 bases from J, with 12 bases in between. CDR1 is SGHAT, CDR2 FQDESV, per germline (reference sequence). This CDR3 spans 13 amino acids.

This rearrangement joins TRBV10-3 to TRBJ1-2; D gene uncertain. Germline V gene data show CDR1 as ENHRY and CDR2 as SYGVKD. This CDR3 has 15 residues. With 0 bases removed from V and 2 bases from J, the gap between germline ends came to 10 bases. This CDR3 is CAISESADNNYGYTF. The CDR3 DNA sequence: TGTGCCATCAGTGAGTCGGCAGATAACAACTATGGCTACACCTTC.

V and J are TRBV13 and TRBJ2-5, with 8 bases lining up with TRBD2. The CDR3 loop spans 15 amino acids. V was pared by 5 bases and J by 2 bases, with 7 bases of the junction left unmatched. Germline loops: CDR1 PRHDT, CDR2 FYEKMQ (reference sequence). This CDR3 is CASSPWAGGQETQYF. The CDR3 region has the DNA TGTGCCAGCAGCCCGTGGGCGGGAGGACAAGAGACCCAGTACTTC.